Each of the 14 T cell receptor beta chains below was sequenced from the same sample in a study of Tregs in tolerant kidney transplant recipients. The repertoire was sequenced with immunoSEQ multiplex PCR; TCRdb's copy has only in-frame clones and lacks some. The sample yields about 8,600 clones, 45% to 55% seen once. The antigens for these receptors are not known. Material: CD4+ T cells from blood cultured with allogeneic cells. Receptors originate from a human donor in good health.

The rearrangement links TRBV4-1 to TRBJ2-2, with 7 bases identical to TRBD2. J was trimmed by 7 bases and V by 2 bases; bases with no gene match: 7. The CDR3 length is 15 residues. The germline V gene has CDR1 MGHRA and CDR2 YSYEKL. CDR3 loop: CASSQTSGVDGELFF. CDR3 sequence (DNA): TGCGCCAGCAGCCAAACAAGCGGGGTTGACGGGGAGCTGTTTTTT.

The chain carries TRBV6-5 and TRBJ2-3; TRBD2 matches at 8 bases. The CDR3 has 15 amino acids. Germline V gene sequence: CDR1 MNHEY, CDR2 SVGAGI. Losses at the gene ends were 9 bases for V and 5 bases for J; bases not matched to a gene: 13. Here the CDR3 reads CASSLAGAPVDTQYF. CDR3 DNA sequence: TGTGCCAGTAGCCTAGCGGGCGCCCCGGTAGATACGCAGTATTTT.

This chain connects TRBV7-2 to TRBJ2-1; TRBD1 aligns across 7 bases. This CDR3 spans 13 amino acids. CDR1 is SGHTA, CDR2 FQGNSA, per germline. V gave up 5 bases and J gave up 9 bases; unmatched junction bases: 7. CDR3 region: CASSVHRGTEQFF. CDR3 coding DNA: TGTGCCAGCAGCGTCCACAGGGGCACTGAGCAGTTCTTC.

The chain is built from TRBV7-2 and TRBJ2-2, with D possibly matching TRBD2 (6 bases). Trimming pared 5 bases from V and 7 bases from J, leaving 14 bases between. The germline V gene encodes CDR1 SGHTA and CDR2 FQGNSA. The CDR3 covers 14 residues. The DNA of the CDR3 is TGTGCCAGCAGCCCCACTAGCATCCTCGGGGAGCTGTTTTTT. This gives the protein CASSPTSILGELFF.

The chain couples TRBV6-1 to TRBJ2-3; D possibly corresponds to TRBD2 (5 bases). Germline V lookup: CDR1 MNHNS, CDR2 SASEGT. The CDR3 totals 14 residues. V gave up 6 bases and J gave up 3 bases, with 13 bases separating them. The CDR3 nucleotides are TGTGCCAGCAGAAGAGAGGAGGTGACAGATACGCAGTATTTT. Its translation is CASRREEVTDTQYF.

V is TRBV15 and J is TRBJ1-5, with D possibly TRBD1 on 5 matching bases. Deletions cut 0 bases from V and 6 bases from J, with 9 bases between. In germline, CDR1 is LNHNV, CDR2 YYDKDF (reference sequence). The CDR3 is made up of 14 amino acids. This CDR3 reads CATSRDIGGQPQHF. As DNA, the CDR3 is TGTGCCACCAGCAGAGATATCGGGGGTCAGCCCCAGCATTTT.

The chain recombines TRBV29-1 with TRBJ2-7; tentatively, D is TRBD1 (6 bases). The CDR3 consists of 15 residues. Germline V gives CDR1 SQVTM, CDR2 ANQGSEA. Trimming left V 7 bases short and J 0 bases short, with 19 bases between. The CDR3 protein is CSAPQGRLGSYEQYF. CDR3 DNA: TGCAGCGCTCCACAGGGAAGGTTAGGCTCCTACGAGCAGTACTTC.

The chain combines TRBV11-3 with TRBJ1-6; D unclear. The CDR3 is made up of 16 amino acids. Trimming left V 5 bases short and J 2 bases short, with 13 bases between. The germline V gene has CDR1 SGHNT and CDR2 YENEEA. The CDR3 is CASSPKPGTYNSPLHF. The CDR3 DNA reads TGTGCCAGCAGCCCTAAGCCGGGGACCTATAATTCACCCCTCCACTTT.

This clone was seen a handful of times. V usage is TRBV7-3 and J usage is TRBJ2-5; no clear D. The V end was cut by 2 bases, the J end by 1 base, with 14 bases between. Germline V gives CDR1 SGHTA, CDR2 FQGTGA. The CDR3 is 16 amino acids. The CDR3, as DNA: TGTGCCAGCAGCTTACTAGGAACCACAACCCAAGAGACCCAGTACTTC. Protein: CASSLLGTTTQETQYF.

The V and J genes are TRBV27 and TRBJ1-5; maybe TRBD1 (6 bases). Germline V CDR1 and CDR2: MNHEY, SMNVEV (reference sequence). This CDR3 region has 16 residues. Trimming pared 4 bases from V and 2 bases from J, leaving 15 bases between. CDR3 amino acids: CASSSQTGVGNQPQHF. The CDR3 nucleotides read TGTGCCAGCAGTTCTCAGACAGGAGTCGGCAATCAGCCCCAGCATTTT.

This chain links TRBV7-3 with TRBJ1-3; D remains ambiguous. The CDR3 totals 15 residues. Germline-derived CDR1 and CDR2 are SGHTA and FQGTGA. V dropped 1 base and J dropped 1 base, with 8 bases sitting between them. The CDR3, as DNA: TGTGCCAGCAGCTTAAAAGGATTATCTGGAAACACCATATATTTT. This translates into CASSLKGLSGNTIYF.

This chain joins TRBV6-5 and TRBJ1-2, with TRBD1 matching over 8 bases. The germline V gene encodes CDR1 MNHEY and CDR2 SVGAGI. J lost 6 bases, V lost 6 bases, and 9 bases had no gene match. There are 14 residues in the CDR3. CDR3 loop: CASSRTGRVDGYTF. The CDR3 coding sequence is TGTGCCAGCAGCAGGACAGGGCGGGTGGATGGCTACACCTTC.

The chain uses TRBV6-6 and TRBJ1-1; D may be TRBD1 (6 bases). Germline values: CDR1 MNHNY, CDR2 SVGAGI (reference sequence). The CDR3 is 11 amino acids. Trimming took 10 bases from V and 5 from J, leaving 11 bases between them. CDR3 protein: CAIQRGTEAFF. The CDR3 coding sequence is TGTGCCATACAGAGGGGGACTGAAGCTTTCTTT.

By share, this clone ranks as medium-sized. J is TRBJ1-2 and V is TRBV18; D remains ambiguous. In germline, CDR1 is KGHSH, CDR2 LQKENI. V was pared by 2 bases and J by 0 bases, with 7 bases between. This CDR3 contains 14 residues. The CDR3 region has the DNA TGTGCCAGCTCACCAGTCCGGCCTAACTATGGCTACACCTTC. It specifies CASSPVRPNYGYTF.